Below are 25 T cell receptor beta chains sequenced from a single sample in a study of blood T cell repertoires in COVID-19. Profiled with immunoSEQ multiplex PCR; TCRdb holds only in-frame clones, not every one. The sample includes 250,000 to 300,000 clones, approximately 90% of them seen just once. Sequencing input: PBMCs or T cells enriched from blood (not recorded which). The receptors originated from a woman in her sixties or seventies in a cohort exposed to, infected with or recovered from COVID-19 (not recorded which).

This chain joins TRBV30 and TRBJ2-7; 8 nucleotides line up with TRBD1. There are 15 residues in the CDR3. With V trimmed by 2 bases and J by 5 bases, 11 bases remained unmatched. Germline V gives CDR1 GTSNPN, CDR2 SVGIG (reference sequence). This CDR3 reads CAWSPPQGAGDEQYF. The CDR3, as DNA: TGTGCCTGGAGTCCCCCCCAGGGGGCCGGGGACGAGCAGTACTTC.

Concerning this clone itself: At one end, the junction sequence differs from germline, possibly due to a read error. The chain couples TRBV24-1 to TRBJ2-2; 10 bases agree with TRBD2. The CDR3 covers 14 residues. Looked up from germline, CDR1 is KGHDR and CDR2 is SFDVKD. CDR3: CASSGGGWTGELFF. In DNA, the CDR3 is TGTGCCTCCAGCGGGGGGGGCTGGACCGGGGAGCTGTTTTTT.

This rearrangement joins TRBV5-1 to TRBJ2-3; D may be TRBD2 (5 bases). This CDR3 contains 14 residues. V lost 4 bases and J lost 3, with 12 bases in between. From germline, CDR1 is SGHRS and CDR2 YFSETQ. The CDR3 sequence is CASSLADFTDTQYF. The CDR3 DNA reads TGCGCCAGCAGCCTGGCGGACTTTACAGATACGCAGTATTTT.

The chain recombines TRBV27 with TRBJ1-1, with D possibly being TRBD1 (5 bases). Per the germline V gene, CDR1 is MNHEY and CDR2 is SMNVEV (reference sequence). The V and J ends lost 6 bases and 5 bases respectively, with 22 bases between them. The CDR3 spans 16 residues. CDR3 region: CASSLGTAAGLTEAFF. The CDR3 DNA sequence: TGTGCCAGCAGCCTTGGGACGGCGGCGGGGTTGACTGAAGCTTTCTTT.

This clone has just one count. The chain carries TRBV25-1 and TRBJ1-1, with 10 bases lining up with TRBD1. CDR1 is MGHDK and CDR2 is SYGVNS in the germline V gene. This CDR3 has 15 residues. Trimming took 7 bases from V and 4 from J; bases not matched to a gene: 9. DNA for the CDR3: TGTGCCAGCATTGGGGACAGGGGAATGTTCACTGAAGCTTTCTTT. It yields the protein CASIGDRGMFTEAFF. The full variable domain, its missing parts supplied by reference TRBV25-1 and TRBJ1-1, is EADIYQTPRYLVIGTGKKITLECSQTMGHDKMYWYQQDPGMELHLIHYSYGVNSTEKGDLSSESTVSRIRTEHFPLTLESARPSHTSQYLCASIGDRGMFTEAFFGQGTRLTVV.

J is TRBJ1-1 and V is TRBV18, with a weak D call TRBD1 (6 bases). CDR3 size: 14 residues. The germline CDR1 and CDR2 sequences are KGHSH and LQKENI. V was pared by 1 base and J by 3 bases, with 9 bases between. The CDR3 is CASSPQGGYTEAFF. CDR3 nucleotides: TGTGCCAGCTCACCACAGGGGGGGTACACTGAAGCTTTCTTT.

The chain employs TRBV4-3 and TRBJ2-3, with 9 nucleotides matching TRBD1. V shed 3 bases, J shed 0 bases, and the junction held 13 bases outside the gene matches. This CDR3 contains 19 residues. Germline V gives CDR1 LGHNA, CDR2 YSLEER. CDR3 bases: TGCGCCAGCAGCCATGAAGCCCTAACCGGGACAGGGAGCACAGATACGCAGTATTTT. This codes for CASSHEALTGTGSTDTQYF.

The chain employs TRBV4-2 and TRBJ2-7; 13 bases line up with TRBD2. This CDR3 comprises 16 residues. The germline V gene encodes CDR1 LGHNA and CDR2 YNFKEQ. Trimming took 3 bases from V and 5 from J; bases not matched to a gene: 7. The CDR3 DNA follows: TGTGCCAGCAGCCATCCCGGACTAGCGGGAGCTGACGAGCAGTACTTC. Translation gives CASSHPGLAGADEQYF.

The V gene is TRBV4-1, the J gene TRBJ2-3; 7 nucleotides align to TRBD1. CDR3 length equals 16 residues. Germline loops: CDR1 MGHRA, CDR2 YSYEKL. Trimming removed 1 base from V and 0 bases from J; junction bases left unmatched: 4. The CDR3 spells CASSQVWDSSTDTQYF. The CDR3 bases are TGCGCCAGCAGCCAAGTTTGGGACAGTAGCACAGATACGCAGTATTTT.

The V and J genes are TRBV15 and TRBJ1-5; 7 bases map to TRBD1. The length of the CDR3 is 15 residues. Trimming cost V 0 bases and J 3 bases; bases outside gene matches: 2. Germline V gene data show CDR1 as LNHNV and CDR2 as YYDKDF (reference sequence). The CDR3 loop is CATSRETGDNQPQHF. CDR3 nucleotides: TGTGCCACCAGCAGAGAAACAGGGGACAATCAGCCCCAGCATTTT.

The V gene is TRBV9, the J gene TRBJ1-1; D gene ambiguous. V was pared by 0 bases and J by 4 bases, with 19 bases between. The V gene's germline CDR1 is SGDLS and CDR2 YYNGEE. The CDR3 runs 17 residues. CDR3 loop: CASSVGRESHWPTEAFF. The CDR3 nucleotides read TGTGCCAGCAGCGTAGGGAGGGAGTCTCACTGGCCCACTGAAGCTTTCTTT. The full variable domain, rest sourced from reference TRBV9 and TRBJ1-1, is DSGVTQTPKHLITATGQRVTLRCSPRSGDLSVYWYQQSLDQGLQFLIQYYNGEERAKGNILERFSAQQFPDLHSELNLSSLELGDSALYFCASSVGRESHWPTEAFFGQGTRLTVV.

The genes are TRBV5-1 and TRBJ2-7, with 8 bases matching TRBD1. J lost 6 bases, V lost 4 bases, and 3 bases had no gene match. The CDR3 totals 12 residues. Germline CDR1 and CDR2: SGHRS and YFSETQ. CDR3 DNA sequence: TGCGCCAGCAGCCATACAGGGGGCGAGCAGTACTTC. Its translation: CASSHTGGEQYF.

The chain employs TRBV20-1 and TRBJ1-4; 8 nucleotides align to TRBD1. CDR1 is DFQATT, CDR2 SNEGSKA, per germline (reference sequence). This CDR3 is built from 10 residues. The V and J ends lost 5 bases and 14 bases, in that order; junction bases with no gene match: 4. In DNA, the CDR3 is TGCAGTGCTGGACAGGGCTTGCTGTTTTTT. This encodes CSAGQGLLFF.

With regard to this clone: In the same sample, other DNA sequences code for this CDR3. V is TRBV3-1 (or the pseudogene TRBV3-2) and J is TRBJ2-3, with 7 positions matching TRBD2. After removal of 3 bases from V and 2 bases from J, the junction contained 2 bases not matched to a gene. The CDR3 consists of 14 residues. The germline gives CDR1 LGHDT, CDR2 YNNKEL (reference sequence). The CDR3 sequence is CASSHSGSTDTQYF. CDR3 bases: TGTGCCAGCAGCCATAGCGGGTCCACAGATACGCAGTATTTT.

V is TRBV5-4 and J is TRBJ2-1; D unresolved. Germline values: CDR1 SGHNT, CDR2 YYREEE (reference sequence). There are 15 residues in the CDR3. The V end was cut by 2 bases, the J end by 0 bases, with 9 bases between. This CDR3 reads CASSLYLSSYNEQFF. CDR3 nucleotide sequence: TGTGCCAGCAGCTTATACTTGAGCTCCTACAATGAGCAGTTCTTC.

The V gene is TRBV18, the J gene TRBJ1-2; 7 bases are a match to TRBD1. Looked up from germline, CDR1 is KGHSH and CDR2 is LQKENI. The CDR3 consists of 13 residues. V lost 3 bases to trimming and J lost 4 bases; unmatched junction nucleotides: 2. CDR3 nucleotides: TGTGCCAGCTCACCGGGACAGTCCTATGGCTACACCTTC. It codes for CASSPGQSYGYTF.

The chain combines TRBV9 with TRBJ2-7; TRBD2 aligns across 7 bases. With V trimmed by 4 bases and J by 0 bases, 7 bases remained unmatched. The CDR3 has 15 residues. Germline CDR1 and CDR2: SGDLS and YYNGEE. CDR3 in amino acids: CASSPRIAGSYEQYF. CDR3 in DNA: TGTGCCAGCAGCCCCAGGATAGCGGGCTCCTACGAGCAGTACTTC.

The V call is TRBV15, the J call TRBJ2-7, with D possibly matching TRBD2 (5 bases). V lost 1 base, J lost 0 bases, and 13 bases lay in between. The CDR3 is 16 amino acids. Per the germline V gene, CDR1 is LNHNV and CDR2 is YYDKDF (reference sequence). The CDR3 protein is CATSRGGGIDSYEQYF. CDR3 sequence (DNA): TGTGCCACCAGCAGAGGAGGAGGCATAGACTCCTACGAGCAGTACTTC.

The CDR3 reads CASSEFLETGDPGNTF. CDR3 coding DNA: TGTGCCAGCAGTGAGTTTCTAGAGACAGGGGACCCTGGGAACACCTTC. The genes are TRBV6-1 and TRBJ1-2, with 8 bases that match TRBD1. The junction had 18 bases not matched to a gene; V was cut back by 3 bases and J by 12 bases. In germline, CDR1 is MNHNS, CDR2 SASEGT. The CDR3 spans 16 residues.

In this sample, this clone turned up once. The J gene is TRBJ1-3, the V gene TRBV19; TRBD1 aligns across 10 bases. The germline V gene has CDR1 LNHDA and CDR2 SQIVND (reference sequence). CDR3 length: 15 amino acids. V shed 8 bases and J 2 bases; nucleotides not matched to a gene: 6. The CDR3 bases are TGTGCCAGTGGGACAGGGGCCTTCACTGGAAACACCATATATTTT. It translates to CASGTGAFTGNTIYF.

The chain recombines TRBV28 with TRBJ2-3; 11 bases fit TRBD2. The CDR3 is 17 residues long. The V segment lost 2 bases and the J segment 0 bases; nucleotides outside the gene matches: 4. Germline lookup yields CDR1 MDHEN and CDR2 SYDVKM. This chain's CDR3 is CASSLGTSGLSTDTQYF. CDR3 nucleotides: TGTGCCAGCAGTTTAGGGACTAGCGGTCTTAGCACAGATACGCAGTATTTT.

The V and J genes are TRBV7-5 and TRBJ2-4; TRBD2 is the table's D call, not checked against the DNA. TRBV7-5 is labeled a pseudogene. The CDR3 has 20 amino acids. The CDR3 DNA is TGTGCCAGAAGCTTAGCTAGTTGGTTCGAGGGGGGGCTAGGCAAAAACATTCAGTACTTC. This sequence encodes CARSLASWFEGGLGKNIQYF.

The V call is TRBV28, the J call TRBJ2-6, with D possibly TRBD2 on 6 matching bases. The CDR3 spans 15 residues. Trimming left V 5 bases short and J 4 bases short, with 12 bases between. CDR1 and CDR2 (germline): MDHEN, SYDVKM. The CDR3 here is CASSTAGTGANVLTF. The CDR3 nucleotides read TGTGCCAGCAGTACCGCGGGAACCGGGGCCAACGTCCTGACTTTC. The entire variable domain, with the rest obtained from reference TRBV28 and TRBJ2-6, is as follows: DVKVTQSSRYLVKRTGEKVFLECVQDMDHENMFWYRQDPGLGLRLIYFSYDVKMKEKGDIPEGYSVSREKKERFSLILESASTNQTSMYLCASSTAGTGANVLTFGAGSRLTVL.

The chain combines TRBV6-5 with TRBJ2-1; TRBD2 matches 12 bases. CDR1 and CDR2 (germline): MNHEY, SVGAGI. Trimming took 6 bases from V and 5 from J; bases not matched to a gene: 5. The CDR3 is 15 residues long. The CDR3 region is CASRLAGGSHNEQFF. The DNA for the CDR3 is TGTGCCAGCAGGCTAGCGGGAGGGTCCCACAATGAGCAGTTCTTC.

J is TRBJ1-1 and V is TRBV19, with TRBD1 as a possible D gene (6 bases). The germline V gene has CDR1 LNHDA and CDR2 SQIVND (reference sequence). Trimming removed 6 bases at V and 0 bases at J, with 8 bases between. The CDR3 loop spans 13 amino acids. DNA of the CDR3: TGTGCCAGTAGGCGACAGGTGAACACTGAAGCTTTCTTT. Translated: CASRRQVNTEAFF.